The clone carrying this T cell receptor (beta chain) was recorded at least ten times. What it recognizes is unknown. CDR3 regions were amplified by Arm-PCR using iRepertoire HTBI primers to build TCR beta libraries. TCRdb reprocessed the multiplex PCR reads via MiXCR and lists one record per CDR3 protein. The table records approximately 460,000 distinct CDR3 sequences, about 16% of them present only once. The time point: newly diagnosed GD, antithyroid drugs for less than 3 months. PBMC RNA served as the TCR library source. The CDR3 contains 13 residues. V shed 0 bases and J shed 8 bases, with 10 bases lying between them. Germline CDR1 MNHEY, CDR2 SVGAGI. The sample originates from a study of regulatory T cells in long-lasting Graves disease. Findings and caveats of the study: Lower TCR diversity was seen in persistent Graves' patients than in newly diagnosed ones.

The data also belong to a second study, concerning T cells in Graves' hyperthyroidism and ophthalmopathy.

The sequencing here drew on peripheral blood mononuclear cells (PBMCs), taken at new diagnosis, from a patient treated with antithyroid drugs. The rearrangement uses TRBV6-5 and TRBJ1-2; D not certain. The clonotype was recovered from a woman in her twenties or thirties with Graves disease. The CDR3 region is CASSYSRMGGYTF. In DNA form, the CDR3 reads TGTGCCAGCAGTTACTCAAGGATGGGAGGCTACACCTTC.